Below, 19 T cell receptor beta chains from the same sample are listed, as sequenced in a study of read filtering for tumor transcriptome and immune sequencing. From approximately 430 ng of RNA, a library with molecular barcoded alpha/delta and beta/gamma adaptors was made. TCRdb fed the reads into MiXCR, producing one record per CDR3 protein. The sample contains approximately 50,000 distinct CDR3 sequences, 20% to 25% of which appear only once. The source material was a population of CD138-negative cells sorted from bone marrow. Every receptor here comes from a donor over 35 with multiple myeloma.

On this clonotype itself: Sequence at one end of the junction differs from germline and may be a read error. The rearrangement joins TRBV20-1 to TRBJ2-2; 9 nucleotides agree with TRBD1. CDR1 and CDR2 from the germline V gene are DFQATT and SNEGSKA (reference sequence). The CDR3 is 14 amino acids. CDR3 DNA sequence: TGCAGTGTTAGAGGGACAGGGAACACCGGGAAGCTGTTTTTT. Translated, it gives CSVRGTGNTGKLFF.

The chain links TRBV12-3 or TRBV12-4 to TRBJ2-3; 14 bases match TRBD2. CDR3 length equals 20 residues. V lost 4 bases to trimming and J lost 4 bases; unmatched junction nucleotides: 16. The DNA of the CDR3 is TGTGCCAGCAGTTGGGGGATTCCCGGGACTAGCGGGGGAAGGTCAGATACGCAGTATTTT. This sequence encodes CASSWGIPGTSGGRSDTQYF.

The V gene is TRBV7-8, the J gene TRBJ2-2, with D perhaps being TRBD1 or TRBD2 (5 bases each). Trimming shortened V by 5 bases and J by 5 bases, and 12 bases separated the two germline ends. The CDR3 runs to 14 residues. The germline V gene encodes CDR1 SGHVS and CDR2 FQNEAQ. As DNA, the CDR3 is TGTGCCAGCAGCCCCGGGACCGAGACCGGGGAGCTGTTTTTT. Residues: CASSPGTETGELFF.

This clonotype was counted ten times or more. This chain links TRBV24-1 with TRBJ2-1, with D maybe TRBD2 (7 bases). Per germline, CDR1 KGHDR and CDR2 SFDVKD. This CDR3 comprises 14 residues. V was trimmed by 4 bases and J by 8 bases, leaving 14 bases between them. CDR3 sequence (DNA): TGTGCCACCAGTGAAACAGGGAGGGCGGATGAGCAGTTCTTC. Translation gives CATSETGRADEQFF.

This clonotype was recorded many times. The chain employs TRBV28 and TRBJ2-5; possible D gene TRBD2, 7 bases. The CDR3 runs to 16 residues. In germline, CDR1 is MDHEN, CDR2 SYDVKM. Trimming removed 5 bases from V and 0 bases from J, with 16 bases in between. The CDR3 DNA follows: TGTGCCAGCAGTCCCCGGCGGGGGCCCTACCAAGAGACCCAGTACTTC. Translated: CASSPRRGPYQETQYF.

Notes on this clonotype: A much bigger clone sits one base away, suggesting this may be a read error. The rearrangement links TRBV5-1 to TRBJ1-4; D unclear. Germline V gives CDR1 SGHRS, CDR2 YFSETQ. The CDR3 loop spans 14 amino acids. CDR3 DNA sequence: TGCGCCAGCAGCTTGATGGGGAGTAATGAAAAACTGTATTTT. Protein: CASSLMGSNEKLYF. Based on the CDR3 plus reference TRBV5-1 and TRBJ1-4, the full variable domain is KAGVTQTPRYLIKTRGQQVTLSCSPISGHRSVSWYQQTPGQGLQFLFEYFSETQRNKGNFPGRFSGRQFSNSRSEMNVSTLELGDSALYLCASSLMGSNEKLYFGSGTQLSVL.

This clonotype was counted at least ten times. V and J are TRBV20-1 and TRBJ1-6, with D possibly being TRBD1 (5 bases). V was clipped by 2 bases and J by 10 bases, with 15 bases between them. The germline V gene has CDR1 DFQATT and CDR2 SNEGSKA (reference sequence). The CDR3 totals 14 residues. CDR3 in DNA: TGCAGTGCTAGACCTCCGACAGCCCGATCACCCCTCCACTTT. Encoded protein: CSARPPTARSPLHF.

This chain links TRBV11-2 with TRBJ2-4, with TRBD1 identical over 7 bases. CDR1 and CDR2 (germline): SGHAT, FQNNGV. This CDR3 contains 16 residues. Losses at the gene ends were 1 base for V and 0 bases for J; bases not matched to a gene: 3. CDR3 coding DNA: TGTGCCAGCAGCTTAGGACAGGGCGGAGCCAAAAACATTCAGTACTTC. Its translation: CASSLGQGGAKNIQYF.

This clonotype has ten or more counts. CDR3 protein: CASGGRVRETQYF. CDR3 DNA: TGTGCCAGCGGGGGGAGGGTCCGAGAGACCCAGTACTTC. The chain couples TRBV28 to TRBJ2-5, with 7 positions matching TRBD2. Trimming at V came to 8 bases and at J to 4 bases, leaving 7 bases not matched to a gene. CDR3 length equals 13 residues. The germline CDR1 and CDR2 sequences are MDHEN and SYDVKM.

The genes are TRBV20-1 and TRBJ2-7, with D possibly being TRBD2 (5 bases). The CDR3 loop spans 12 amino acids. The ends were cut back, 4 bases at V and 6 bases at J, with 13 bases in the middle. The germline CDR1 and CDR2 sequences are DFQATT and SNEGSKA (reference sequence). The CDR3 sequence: CSAKLEVVEQYF. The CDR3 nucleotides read TGCAGTGCTAAGTTGGAGGTGGTCGAGCAGTACTTC.

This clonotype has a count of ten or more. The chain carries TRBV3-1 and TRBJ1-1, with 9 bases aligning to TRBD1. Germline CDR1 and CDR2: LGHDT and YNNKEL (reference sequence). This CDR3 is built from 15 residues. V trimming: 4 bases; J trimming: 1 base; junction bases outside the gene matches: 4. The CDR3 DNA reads TGTGCCAGCAGCCTTCAGACAGGGGGGAACACTGAAGCTTTCTTT. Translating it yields CASSLQTGGNTEAFF.

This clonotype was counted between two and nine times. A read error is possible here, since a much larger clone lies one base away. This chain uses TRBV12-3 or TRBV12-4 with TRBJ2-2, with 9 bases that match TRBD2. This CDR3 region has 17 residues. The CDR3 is CASSQAAGGSNTGGLFF. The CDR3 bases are TGTGCCAGCAGTCAAGCAGCGGGGGGCTCGAACACCGGGGGGCTGTTTTTT.

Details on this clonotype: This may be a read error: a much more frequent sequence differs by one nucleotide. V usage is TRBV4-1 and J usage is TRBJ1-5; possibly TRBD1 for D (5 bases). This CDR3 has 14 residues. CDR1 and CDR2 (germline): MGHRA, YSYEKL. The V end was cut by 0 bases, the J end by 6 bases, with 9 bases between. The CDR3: CASSQEPGGQPQHF. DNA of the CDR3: TGCGCCAGCAGCCAAGAACCTGGGGGTCAGCCCCAGCATTTT.

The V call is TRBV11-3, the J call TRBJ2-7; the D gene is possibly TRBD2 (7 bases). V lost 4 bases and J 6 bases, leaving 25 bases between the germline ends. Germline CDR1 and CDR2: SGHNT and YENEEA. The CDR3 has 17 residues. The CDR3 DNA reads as TGTGCCAGCAGCTGGGGGGGGCGCCGTACCTTCTTGTCCGAGCAGTACTTC. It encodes CASSWGGRRTFLSEQYF. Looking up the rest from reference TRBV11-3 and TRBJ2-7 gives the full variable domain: EAGVVQSPRYKIIEKKQPVAFWCNPISGHNTLYWYLQNLGQGPELLIRYENEEAVDDSQLPKDRFSAERLKGVDSTLKIQPAELGDSAVYLCASSWGGRRTFLSEQYFGPGTRLTVT.

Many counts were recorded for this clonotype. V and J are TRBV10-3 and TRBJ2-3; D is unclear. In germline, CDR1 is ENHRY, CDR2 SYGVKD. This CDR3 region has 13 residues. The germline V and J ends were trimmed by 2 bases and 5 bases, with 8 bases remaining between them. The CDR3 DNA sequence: TGTGCCATCAGTGAGAGTGGCGGAGATACGCAGTATTTT. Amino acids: CAISESGGDTQYF.

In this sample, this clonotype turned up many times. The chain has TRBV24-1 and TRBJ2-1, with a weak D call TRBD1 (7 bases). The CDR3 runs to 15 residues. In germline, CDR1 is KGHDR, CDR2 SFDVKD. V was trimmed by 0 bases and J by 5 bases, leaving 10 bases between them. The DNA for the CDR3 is TGTGCCACCAGTGATTTGTTCAGGGGGGACAATGAGCAGTTCTTC. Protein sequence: CATSDLFRGDNEQFF.

The CDR3 nucleotides read TGCAGTGCTTGGGACAGCGCATCGAACACTGAAGCTTTCTTT. It is translated as CSAWDSASNTEAFF. The chain recombines TRBV20-1 with TRBJ1-1; TRBD1 matches at 7 bases. This CDR3 contains 14 residues. Unmatched junction bases numbered 7, after V lost 5 bases and J lost 1 base. Germline V gene data show CDR1 as DFQATT and CDR2 as SNEGSKA (reference sequence).

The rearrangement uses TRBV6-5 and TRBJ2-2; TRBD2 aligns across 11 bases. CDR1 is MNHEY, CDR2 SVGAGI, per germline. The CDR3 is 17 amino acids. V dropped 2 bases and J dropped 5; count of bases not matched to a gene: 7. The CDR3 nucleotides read TGTGCCAGCAGTTACCTTCTAGCGGGAGGAGGAACCGGGGAGCTGTTTTTT. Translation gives CASSYLLAGGGTGELFF.

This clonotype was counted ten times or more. CDR3 loop: CASSRGGFANNSPLHF. CDR3 nucleotides: TGTGCCAGCAGTCGTGGGGGATTTGCTAATAATTCACCCCTCCACTTT. This chain joins TRBV11-2 and TRBJ1-6; D is possibly TRBD1 (5 bases). With 6 bases removed from V and 5 bases from J, the gap between germline ends came to 17 bases. Germline V gene data show CDR1 as SGHAT and CDR2 as FQNNGV. CDR3 length equals 16 residues.